A single sample is the source of the 20 T cell receptor beta chains below, sequenced in a study of early stage breast cancer tumors. Using immunoSEQ multiplex PCR, the repertoire was profiled, and TCRdb retains in-frame clones only, with some absent. The sample carries fewer than 50,000 clones, about two thirds recorded once. Sequencing input: blood. The receptors here all came from a person in their fifties or sixties with breast cancer.

V is TRBV9 and J is TRBJ1-1; TRBD1 is a possible D gene (5 bases). The V gene lost 3 bases and the J gene lost 10 bases, with 19 bases spanning the gap. This CDR3 spans 14 amino acids. Germline-derived CDR1 and CDR2 are SGDLS and YYNGEE. The CDR3 region is CASSESDGAGRAFF. Here the CDR3 DNA reads TGTGCCAGCAGCGAATCGGACGGAGCGGGGCGAGCTTTCTTT.

This clone was observed a few times. This chain links TRBV7-9 with TRBJ1-1; D is undetermined. This CDR3 spans 14 amino acids. Looked up from germline, CDR1 is SEHNR and CDR2 is FQNEAQ (reference sequence). V was clipped by 5 bases and J by 0 bases, with 10 bases between them. DNA of the CDR3: TGTGCCAGCAGCCACAGCACACTGAACACTGAAGCTTTCTTT. As protein: CASSHSTLNTEAFF.

The chain couples TRBV6-1 to TRBJ2-7; D is uncertain. Looked up from germline, CDR1 is MNHNS and CDR2 is SASEGT. Trimming shortened V by 7 bases and J by 1 base, and 14 bases separated the two germline ends. The CDR3 is made up of 14 amino acids. CDR3 bases: TGTGCCAGCAAGATAGTCGACACTTCCTACGAGCAGTACTTC. Translating it yields CASKIVDTSYEQYF.

The V and J genes are TRBV6-6 and TRBJ1-3; D is perhaps TRBD1 (5 bases). Trimming stripped 8 bases from V and 0 bases from J, with 14 bases between. Germline V lookup: CDR1 MNHNY, CDR2 SVGAGI (reference sequence). This CDR3 region has 15 residues. The DNA of the CDR3 is TGTGCCAGCGTCAAAAGGGGTTACTCTGGAAACACCATATATTTT. Translation: CASVKRGYSGNTIYF.

This chain joins TRBV20-1 and TRBJ2-7; no clear D gene. The CDR3 is 11 residues long. Germline CDR1 reads DFQATT; CDR2 reads SNEGSKA (reference sequence). Trimming took 3 bases from V and 5 from J, leaving 8 bases between them. As DNA, the CDR3 is TGCAGTGCTAGTCAACTAAACGAGCAGTACTTC. Translated, it gives CSASQLNEQYF.

This clone was observed a handful of times. The J gene is TRBJ1-2, the V gene TRBV11-2; D possibly corresponds to TRBD1 (6 bases). The CDR3 has 15 amino acids. The V gene's germline CDR1 is SGHAT and CDR2 FQNNGV. Deletions cut 5 bases from V and 8 bases from J, with 21 bases between. CDR3 nucleotides: TGTGCCAGCAGCCTCCGGGGTGGGGGCGCGTGGGGCTACACCTTC. Translating it yields CASSLRGGGAWGYTF.

The table lists this clone with a few counts. The chain uses TRBV25-1 and TRBJ1-5, with TRBD1 matching 8 bases. V trimming: 3 bases; J trimming: 3 bases; junction bases outside the gene matches: 4. This CDR3 comprises 15 residues. Germline V gene lookup returns CDR1 MGHDK and CDR2 SYGVNS. The CDR3 here is CASSEGTGLNQPQHF. The CDR3 bases are TGTGCCAGCAGTGAGGGGACAGGCCTCAATCAGCCCCAGCATTTT.

This chain's CDR3 is CASSPREGRQNIQYF. Written as DNA, the CDR3 is TGTGCCAGCAGCCCCCGGGAGGGCCGACAAAACATTCAGTACTTC. The chain has TRBV7-2 and TRBJ2-4, with 8 bases aligning to TRBD2. The CDR3 has 15 amino acids. Germline assignment: CDR1 SGHTA and CDR2 FQGNSA. Trimming removed 5 bases from V and 5 bases from J; junction bases left unmatched: 8.

This chain joins TRBV19 and TRBJ2-5, with a tentative D call TRBD2 (6 bases). CDR3 length equals 12 residues. Germline assignment: CDR1 LNHDA and CDR2 SQIVND (reference sequence). Trimming removed 5 bases from V and 5 bases from J, with 9 bases in between. The CDR3, as DNA: TGTGCCAGTAGTGGGCTAGCGGAGACCCAGTACTTC. Its protein product is CASSGLAETQYF.

V usage is TRBV25-1 and J usage is TRBJ2-3; 9 bases fit TRBD2. This CDR3 comprises 14 residues. Germline V gene data show CDR1 as MGHDK and CDR2 as SYGVNS. The ends lost 4 bases at V and 7 bases at J; junction bases unmatched: 6. CDR3 residues: CASSGGTSSYTQYF. CDR3 bases: TGTGCCAGCAGTGGGGGGACTAGCAGTTATACGCAGTATTTT.

CDR3 region: CASSQEGGGLTDTQYF. In DNA, the CDR3 is TGTGCCAGCAGCCAAGAAGGTGGCGGCCTCACAGATACGCAGTATTTT. This rearrangement joins TRBV4-2 to TRBJ2-3; D not resolved. The CDR3 loop spans 16 amino acids. CDR1 LGHNA and CDR2 YNFKEQ come from the germline V gene. V was shortened by 0 bases and J by 2 bases, with 12 bases between the two germline ends.

This rearrangement joins TRBV7-9 to TRBJ2-5, with 7 bases matching TRBD2. The CDR3 runs to 13 residues. The germline gives CDR1 SEHNR, CDR2 FQNEAQ (reference sequence). Unmatched junction bases numbered 10, after V lost 8 bases and J lost 7 bases. This CDR3 is CASSYAGVGTQYF. The CDR3 coding sequence is TGTGCCAGCTCCTACGCGGGGGTCGGGACCCAGTACTTC.

CDR3 in amino acids: CASSPGTSEETQYF. The CDR3 coding sequence is TGCGCCAGCAGCCCGGGGACTAGCGAAGAGACCCAGTACTTC. This sequence joins TRBV5-1 and TRBJ2-5, with 10 bases matching TRBD2. Per germline, CDR1 SGHRS and CDR2 YFSETQ. The CDR3 loop spans 14 amino acids. Losses at the gene ends were 4 bases for V and 3 bases for J; bases not matched to a gene: 3.

DNA of the CDR3: TGTGCCAGTAGAGAGGTCCAAGGTGAAAAACTGTTTTTT. This sequence encodes CASREVQGEKLFF. The genes are TRBV19 and TRBJ1-4; the D is unclear. The germline gives CDR1 LNHDA, CDR2 SQIVND (reference sequence). Trimming shortened V by 6 bases and J by 7 bases, and 12 bases separated the two germline ends. The CDR3 totals 13 residues.

This sequence joins TRBV5-1 and TRBJ1-2; 8 bases line up with TRBD1. This CDR3 has 13 residues. Unmatched junction bases numbered 7, after V lost 4 bases and J lost 8 bases. Per the germline V gene, CDR1 is SGHRS and CDR2 is YFSETQ. CDR3 sequence: CASSKGQGGGYTF. The CDR3 nucleotides read TGCGCCAGCAGCAAAGGACAGGGTGGGGGCTACACCTTC.

A few counts support this clone. The chain carries TRBV11-3 and TRBJ2-1, with 11 bases lining up with TRBD1. Germline V gene sequence: CDR1 SGHNT, CDR2 YENEEA. V lost 4 bases and J lost 7; bases outside the gene matches: 6. The CDR3 is 15 residues long. The CDR3 protein is CASSSRDRGVNEQFF. In DNA form, the CDR3 reads TGTGCCAGCAGCTCCCGGGACAGGGGGGTGAATGAGCAGTTCTTC.

This clone came up a few times. V gene TRBV5-6 combines with J gene TRBJ1-4; D is undetermined. CDR3 length equals 15 residues. Germline lookup yields CDR1 SGHDT and CDR2 YYEEEE. V dropped 0 bases and J dropped 8 bases, with 14 bases sitting between them. CDR3 nucleotides: TGTGCCAGCAGCTTGGCTGACCCCGGCGGGGAAAAACTGTTTTTT. Protein sequence: CASSLADPGGEKLFF.

The chain combines TRBV6-6 with TRBJ2-1; maybe TRBD2 (5 bases). With 5 bases removed from V and 7 bases from J, the gap between germline ends came to 15 bases. The CDR3 consists of 14 residues. Germline V CDR1 and CDR2: MNHNY, SVGAGI (reference sequence). The CDR3 DNA is TGTGCCAGCAGTACCGGACTTCACTTTAATGAGCAGTTCTTC. Residues: CASSTGLHFNEQFF.

J is TRBJ2-7 and V is TRBV10-1; 7 bases are a match to TRBD2. Looked up from germline, CDR1 is WNHNN and CDR2 is SYGVQD (reference sequence). The CDR3 length is 15 residues. With 5 bases clipped from V and 2 bases from J, the junction kept 9 bases outside the gene matches. CDR3 in amino acids: CASSSFIGGAYEQYV. The CDR3 coding sequence is TGCGCCAGCAGTTCCTTTATTGGGGGGGCCTACGAGCAGTACGTC.

V usage is TRBV18 and J usage is TRBJ2-7, with 7 positions matching TRBD2. V shed 6 bases and J 5 bases; nucleotides not matched to a gene: 10. In germline, CDR1 is KGHSH, CDR2 LQKENI. The CDR3 length is 14 residues. The CDR3 sequence: CASSPPAGRDEQYF. The CDR3 nucleotides read TGTGCCAGCTCCCCCCCGGCAGGGAGGGACGAGCAGTACTTC.